The 26 T cell receptor beta chains presented below share a single source sample, sequenced in a study of blood T cell repertoires in COVID-19. TCRdb's copy holds only in-frame clones and misses some; the assay was immunoSEQ multiplex PCR. Among 90,000 to 100,000 clones, about 70% were seen once, and the ten largest hold 20% to 25%. The sample was peripheral blood. The receptors derive from a woman aged 55-70 years in a cohort sampled during active or convalescent COVID-19.

This clone was found many times. The V and J genes are TRBV9 and TRBJ2-7; possibly TRBD1 for D (6 bases). The CDR3 consists of 14 residues. The ends were cut back, 4 bases at V and 7 bases at J, with 18 bases in the middle. Germline CDR1 is SGDLS and CDR2 is YYNGEE. The CDR3 DNA is TGTGCCAGCAGCTCCGATCAGGGGCGTAAGGAGCAGTACTTC. Translating gives CASSSDQGRKEQYF.

The genes are TRBV5-1 and TRBJ1-5; D gene ambiguous. This CDR3 comprises 15 residues. V was pared by 0 bases and J by 0 bases, with 7 bases between. CDR1 SGHRS and CDR2 YFSETQ come from the germline V gene. DNA of the CDR3: TGCGCCAGCAGCTTGGGAGAAAATAGCAATCAGCCCCAGCATTTT. The encoded protein is CASSLGENSNQPQHF.

This clone came up a few times. The chain has TRBV7-3 and TRBJ2-5; D remains ambiguous. Between the trimmed V and J ends, which lost 1 base and 3 bases, there was a span of 9 bases. Germline V gene lookup returns CDR1 SGHTA and CDR2 FQGTGA. There are 14 residues in the CDR3. In DNA form, the CDR3 reads TGTGCCAGCAGCTTAATTCCAGAGGAAGAGACCCAGTACTTC. This sequence encodes CASSLIPEEETQYF.

This clone was detected once. The chain recombines TRBV28 with TRBJ1-1, with D perhaps matching TRBD1 (5 bases). V was cut by 3 bases and J by 4 bases, with 15 bases left in between. CDR1 is MDHEN and CDR2 is SYDVKM in the germline V gene. This CDR3 is 15 amino acids long. The CDR3 coding sequence is TGTGCCAGCAGTTTTAGCAGGGCCGGGGGCACTGAAGCTTTCTTT. Its translation is CASSFSRAGGTEAFF.

This sequence joins TRBV7-9 and TRBJ2-5, with 7 bases lining up with TRBD1. The length of the CDR3 is 17 residues. Germline CDR1 SEHNR, CDR2 FQNEAQ (reference sequence). The ends lost 1 base at V and 0 bases at J; junction bases unmatched: 8. This CDR3 reads CASSLGRGQTHQETQYF. The CDR3 region has the DNA TGTGCCAGCAGCTTAGGTAGGGGACAGACCCACCAAGAGACCCAGTACTTC.

The chain uses TRBV27 and TRBJ2-3; TRBD1 might be the D (5 bases). This CDR3 has 14 residues. Germline assignment: CDR1 MNHEY and CDR2 SMNVEV (reference sequence). The V and J ends lost 2 bases and 2 bases respectively, with 8 bases between them. The CDR3 protein is CASSLTGYTDTQYF. The CDR3 nucleotides read TGTGCCAGCAGTTTAACAGGTTACACAGATACGCAGTATTTT.

The chain joins TRBV5-1 to TRBJ2-3, with 9 bases identical to TRBD2. J lost 1 base, V lost 3 bases, and 6 bases had no gene match. The CDR3 length is 16 residues. The germline V gene encodes CDR1 SGHRS and CDR2 YFSETQ. CDR3 in DNA: TGCGCCAGCAGCTGGACCGGACTAGCGCGCACAGATACGCAGTATTTT. Protein sequence: CASSWTGLARTDTQYF.

The chain joins TRBV24-1 to TRBJ2-3, with TRBD1 identical over 11 bases. In germline, CDR1 is KGHDR, CDR2 SFDVKD. The CDR3 loop spans 15 amino acids. J was trimmed by 5 bases and V by 6 bases; bases with no gene match: 6. The CDR3 here is CATSPDRGREDTQYF. DNA of the CDR3: TGTGCCACCAGTCCGGACAGGGGGCGCGAAGATACGCAGTATTTT.

This clone was detected ten times or more. The V call is TRBV29-1, the J call TRBJ2-3; D remains unclear. The CDR3 has 15 amino acids. Germline CDR1 and CDR2: SQVTM and ANQGSEA. Trimming took 0 bases from V and 0 from J, leaving 10 bases between them. The CDR3 DNA reads TGCAGCGTTGAAGATCGTTTATTCAGCACAGATACGCAGTATTTT. Translating gives CSVEDRLFSTDTQYF.

The chain is built from TRBV7-9 and TRBJ1-5; 9 bases match TRBD1. V shed 1 base and J 4 bases; nucleotides not matched to a gene: 2. The CDR3 spans 15 residues. Germline CDR1 and CDR2: SEHNR and FQNEAQ (reference sequence). The CDR3, as DNA: TGTGCCAGCAGCTTAGGGACAGGGGAAAATCAGCCCCAGCATTTT. This gives the protein CASSLGTGENQPQHF.

The chain links TRBV7-9 to TRBJ2-1; TRBD2 agrees at 9 bases. CDR1 is SEHNR, CDR2 FQNEAQ, per germline (reference sequence). This CDR3 is 15 amino acids long. The V and J ends lost 5 bases and 9 bases, in that order; junction bases with no gene match: 11. CDR3 protein: CASSPTAGGPGEQFF. The CDR3, as DNA: TGTGCCAGCAGCCCGACGGCGGGGGGGCCAGGTGAGCAGTTCTTC.

This chain links TRBV3-1 (or the pseudogene TRBV3-2) with TRBJ1-2; 9 positions agree with TRBD1. The V gene's germline CDR1 is LGHDT and CDR2 YNNKEL (reference sequence). V dropped 6 bases and J dropped 8; count of bases not matched to a gene: 7. The CDR3 is made up of 13 amino acids. In DNA form, the CDR3 reads TGTGCCAGCAGGTCCCGACAGGGGGAGGGCTACACCTTC. It specifies CASRSRQGEGYTF.

This clone was picked up a small number of times. The chain links TRBV15 to TRBJ1-1, with no clear D. The CDR3 contains 15 residues. Germline assignment: CDR1 LNHNV and CDR2 YYDKDF (reference sequence). V gave up 0 bases and J gave up 1 base, with 9 bases separating them. In nucleotides, the CDR3 is TGTGCCACCAGCAGAGATTTAACAACGAACACTGAAGCTTTCTTT. This encodes CATSRDLTTNTEAFF. The full variable domain, completed using reference TRBV15 and TRBJ1-1, is DAMVIQNPRYQVTQFGKPVTLSCSQTLNHNVMYWYQQKSSQAPKLLFHYYDKDFNNEADTPDNFQSRRPNTSFCFLDIRSPGLGDTAMYLCATSRDLTTNTEAFFGQGTRLTVV.

The rearrangement joins TRBV4-1 to TRBJ2-1, with 11 bases aligning to TRBD2. Trimming at V came to 0 bases and at J to 4 bases, leaving 2 bases not matched to a gene. CDR3 length equals 16 residues. Germline loops: CDR1 MGHRA, CDR2 YSYEKL. CDR3 residues: CASSQDRTSGYNEQFF. The CDR3 region has the DNA TGCGCCAGCAGCCAAGATCGGACTAGCGGGTACAATGAGCAGTTCTTC.

The chain is built from TRBV11-3 and TRBJ2-5; 14 bases match TRBD2. The CDR3 totals 18 residues. Germline-derived CDR1 and CDR2 are SGHNT and YENEEA. V shed 5 bases, J shed 0 bases, and the junction held 8 bases outside the gene matches. The chain's CDR3 is CASSPGLAGAHYQETQYF. DNA of the CDR3: TGTGCCAGCAGCCCGGGACTAGCGGGGGCCCATTACCAAGAGACCCAGTACTTC.

This clone has a handful of counts. The V and J genes are TRBV10-3 and TRBJ1-1; TRBD1 is a possible D gene (5 bases). V was pared by 3 bases and J by 2 bases, with 7 bases between. This CDR3 region has 13 residues. Germline V CDR1 and CDR2: ENHRY, SYGVKD. Here the CDR3 DNA reads TGTGCCATCAGTGACAGGGTAAACACTGAAGCTTTCTTT. Residues: CAISDRVNTEAFF.

The rearrangement links TRBV11-1 to TRBJ1-6; a weak D match, TRBD1 (6 bases). Germline CDR1 and CDR2: SGHAT and FQDESV (reference sequence). The V gene lost 6 bases and the J gene lost 3 bases, with 12 bases spanning the gap. CDR3 length: 15 amino acids. The CDR3 sequence is CASRPTGDYNSPLHF. CDR3 coding DNA: TGTGCCAGCAGACCGACAGGAGACTATAATTCACCCCTCCACTTT.

This chain uses TRBV19 with TRBJ2-3; D not certain. Germline lookup yields CDR1 LNHDA and CDR2 SQIVND (reference sequence). CDR3 length: 15 residues. V lost 3 bases, J lost 2 bases, and 12 bases lay in between. The CDR3, as DNA: TGTGCCAGTAGTATGAGAGGCCCCCCCACAGATACGCAGTATTTT. The encoded protein is CASSMRGPPTDTQYF.

V and J are TRBV9 and TRBJ1-1; 11 bases are a match to TRBD1. The germline V gene has CDR1 SGDLS and CDR2 YYNGEE. This CDR3 contains 16 residues. Germline trimming cut 1 base from V and 4 bases from J; bases unmatched to any gene: 6. The DNA of the CDR3 is TGTGCCAGCAGCGTATCCCCAGGGACAGGGGGCACTGAAGCTTTCTTT. Translation: CASSVSPGTGGTEAFF.

The CDR3 DNA sequence: TGTGCCAGCAGCTTAGTAGGCCAGGCGAATCCCGGGGAGCTGTTTTTT. Amino acid sequence: CASSLVGQANPGELFF. The chain carries TRBV7-9 and TRBJ2-2; no firm D call. The V gene lost 1 base and the J gene lost 6 bases, with 15 bases spanning the gap. This CDR3 is built from 16 residues. CDR1 is SEHNR and CDR2 is FQNEAQ in the germline V gene (reference sequence).

The chain links TRBV6-6 to TRBJ1-1, with D tentatively TRBD1 (5 bases). V lost 5 bases and J 1 base, leaving 8 bases between the germline ends. Germline loops: CDR1 MNHNY, CDR2 SVGAGI (reference sequence). CDR3 size: 13 residues. CDR3 region: CASSPTENTEAFF. The CDR3 DNA is TGTGCCAGCAGTCCGACAGAGAACACTGAAGCTTTCTTT.

V is TRBV19 and J is TRBJ1-3, with D possibly TRBD1 on 5 matching bases. The CDR3 covers 15 residues. Trimming took 8 bases from V and 2 from J, leaving 16 bases between them. CDR1 and CDR2 from the germline V gene are LNHDA and SQIVND (reference sequence). The CDR3 spells CASFFPTATGNTIYF. In DNA, the CDR3 is TGTGCCAGTTTTTTCCCGACAGCTACTGGAAACACCATATATTTT.

The chain uses TRBV6-2 or TRBV6-3 and TRBJ2-5, with TRBD1 identical over 8 bases. Unmatched junction bases numbered 11, after V lost 5 bases and J lost 0 bases. Per the germline V gene, CDR1 is MNHEY and CDR2 is SVGEGT. The CDR3 sequence is 17 residues long. The CDR3 DNA is TGTGCCAGCAGTACTCACTCGGACAGGGAGTACCAAGAGACCCAGTACTTC. As protein: CASSTHSDREYQETQYF.

This clone is a singleton in its sample. An end of the junction differs from the germline gene, which may be a read error. The V gene is TRBV6-5, the J gene TRBJ1-2, with unresolved D. The CDR3 has 13 residues. CDR1 MNHEY and CDR2 SVGAGI come from the germline V gene. CDR3 nucleotide sequence: TGTGTCAGCAGTTACGGCAGGAACTATGGCTACACCTTC. It specifies CVSSYGRNYGYTF.

The rearrangement joins TRBV6-6 to TRBJ2-6; TRBD2 might be the D (5 bases). This CDR3 spans 16 amino acids. Germline CDR1 MNHNY, CDR2 SVGAGI (reference sequence). Trimming took off 6 bases at V and 3 bases at J, with 15 bases between the two ends. The CDR3 is CASSRGRGSGANVLTF. CDR3 coding DNA: TGTGCCAGCAGCCGTGGTCGGGGTAGTGGGGCCAACGTCCTGACTTTC.

The chain links TRBV19 to TRBJ1-1, with TRBD1 identical over 9 bases. J gave up 8 bases and V 6 bases, and 19 bases lay outside the gene matches. Germline V lookup: CDR1 LNHDA, CDR2 SQIVND (reference sequence). This CDR3 is 17 amino acids long. In DNA form, the CDR3 reads TGTGCCAGTAGGGGGACAGGGTTTGAACCCCGATACGGGGAAGCTTTCTTT. This encodes CASRGTGFEPRYGEAFF.